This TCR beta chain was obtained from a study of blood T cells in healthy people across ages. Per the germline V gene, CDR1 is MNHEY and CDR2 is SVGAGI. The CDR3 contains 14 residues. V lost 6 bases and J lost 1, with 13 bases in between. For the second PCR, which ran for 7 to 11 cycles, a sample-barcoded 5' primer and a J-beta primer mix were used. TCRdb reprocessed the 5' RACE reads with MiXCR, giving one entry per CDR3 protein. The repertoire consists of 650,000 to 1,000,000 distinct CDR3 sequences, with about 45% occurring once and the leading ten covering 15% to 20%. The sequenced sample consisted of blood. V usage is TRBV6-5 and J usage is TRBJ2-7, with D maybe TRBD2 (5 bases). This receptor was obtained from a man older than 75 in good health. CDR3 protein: CASSRQLGSYEQYF. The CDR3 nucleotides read TGTGCCAGCAGCCGCCAACTAGGTTCCTACGAGCAGTACTTC.